The 8 T cell receptor beta chains below were found in one sample sequenced in a study of blood T cell repertoires in COVID-19. Data came from immunoSEQ multiplex PCR; TCRdb stores just in-frame clones and leaves some out. The sample records 60,000 or so clones, 80% to 90% being singletons. Sequences were obtained from peripheral blood. These receptors came from an elderly man with acute or convalescent COVID-19.

This chain connects TRBV5-1 to TRBJ2-3; TRBD2 is a possible D gene (7 bases). V lost 0 bases and J lost 5, with 13 bases in between. Per the germline V gene, CDR1 is SGHRS and CDR2 is YFSETQ. CDR3 size: 15 residues. CDR3 protein: CASSLGGGGRDTQYF. The CDR3 DNA sequence: TGCGCCAGCAGCTTGGGAGGGGGGGGCCGAGATACGCAGTATTTT.

This chain joins TRBV25-1 and TRBJ1-3, with no clear D. Germline V lookup: CDR1 MGHDK, CDR2 SYGVNS. The CDR3 has 18 residues. The germline V and J ends were trimmed by 3 bases and 0 bases, with 18 bases remaining between them. As DNA, the CDR3 is TGTGCCAGCAGTGAGGCGGGTCCCGGCCTCGGCTCTGGAAACACCATATATTTT. It encodes CASSEAGPGLGSGNTIYF.

In this sample, this clone turned up a few times. The chain carries TRBV7-9 and TRBJ2-7, with 11 positions matching TRBD2. In germline, CDR1 is SEHNR, CDR2 FQNEAQ (reference sequence). CDR3 length equals 16 residues. V lost 4 bases, J lost 0 bases, and 5 bases stayed unmatched. CDR3 sequence (DNA): TGTGCCAGCAGCTCCCGACTAGCGGGGAGCTCCTACGAGCAGTACTTC. Translated, it gives CASSSRLAGSSYEQYF.

Only a few counts were recorded for this clone. This chain uses TRBV9 with TRBJ1-2; D gene ambiguous. V lost 4 bases and J lost 6, with 7 bases in between. The CDR3 has 11 amino acids. CDR1 and CDR2 from the germline V gene are SGDLS and YYNGEE. DNA of the CDR3: TGTGCCAGCAGCTCCCCGGATGGCTACACCTTC. Translating it yields CASSSPDGYTF.

The gene calls are TRBV2 and TRBJ2-3, with a weak D call TRBD2 (5 bases). Germline V lookup: CDR1 SNHLY, CDR2 FYNNEI. Trimming left V 5 bases short and J 4 bases short, with 10 bases between. The CDR3 spans 13 residues. CDR3 sequence: CASSYGGPDTQYF. The CDR3 DNA follows: TGTGCCAGCAGTTATGGAGGACCAGATACGCAGTATTTT. Together with reference TRBV2 and TRBJ2-3, the CDR3 gives the full variable domain: EPEVTQTPSHQVTQMGQEVILRCVPISNHLYFYWYRQILGQKVEFLVSFYNNEISEKSEIFDDQFSVERPDGSNFTLKIRSTKLEDSAMYFCASSYGGPDTQYFGPGTRLTVL.

V and J are TRBV24-1 and TRBJ2-2, with D possibly being TRBD1 (5 bases). Deletions cut 3 bases from V and 4 bases from J, with 11 bases between. Germline V lookup: CDR1 KGHDR, CDR2 SFDVKD. The CDR3 totals 15 residues. The CDR3 nucleotides are TGTGCCACCAGTGATCCCCGGACACCCACCGGGGAGCTGTTTTTT. Protein: CATSDPRTPTGELFF.

V usage is TRBV27 and J usage is TRBJ2-7; 7 nucleotides match TRBD1. Germline CDR1 MNHEY, CDR2 SMNVEV (reference sequence). The CDR3 is 13 residues long. J lost 8 bases, V lost 6 bases, and 10 bases had no gene match. CDR3 sequence reads: CASSKGGLLKQYF. CDR3 sequence (DNA): TGTGCCAGCAGCAAAGGGGGCCTCTTGAAGCAGTACTTC.

J is TRBJ1-4 and V is TRBV2; 11 nucleotides line up with TRBD1. The V gene's germline CDR1 is SNHLY and CDR2 FYNNEI. This CDR3 has 17 residues. The trim removed 5 bases at V and 0 bases at J, leaving 5 bases unmatched. CDR3 in DNA: TGTGCCAGCAGTCAGGGGACAGGGGGAGCAACTAATGAAAAACTGTTTTTT. Translating gives CASSQGTGGATNEKLFF.